This TCR beta chain is from a study of cytomegalovirus exposure and HLA in healthy donors. Study-wide background: Earlier, fewer than 130 million unique TCR beta sequences were recovered from 200 million or so T cells by an analysis. Study results and limitations: Later analysis identified a missense DCLRE1C variant that was linked to TCR beta V- and J-gene trimming. Data from an earlier analysis indicated that most TCR beta V segments were productive either about 90% or about 30% of the time.

Worth noting for this clone: Its antigen is undetermined.

The PCR ran on 60 Vbeta and 13 Jbeta primers. The assay was immunoSEQ multiplex PCR, and TCRdb's table has in-frame clones only and misses some. The sample carries over 100,000 clones, 74% recorded once. CDR1 is SEHNR and CDR2 is FQNEAQ in the germline V gene (reference sequence). V lost 4 bases to trimming and J lost 8 bases; unmatched junction nucleotides: 4. The CDR3 has 12 amino acids. The source material was PBMCs. The chain uses TRBV7-9 and TRBJ1-1, with 7 nucleotides matching TRBD1. The clonotype comes from a male donor in good health and CMV-seronegative. CDR3 sequence: CASSSVDREAFF. The CDR3 DNA reads TGTGCCAGCAGCTCAGTGGACAGGGAAGCTTTCTTT.